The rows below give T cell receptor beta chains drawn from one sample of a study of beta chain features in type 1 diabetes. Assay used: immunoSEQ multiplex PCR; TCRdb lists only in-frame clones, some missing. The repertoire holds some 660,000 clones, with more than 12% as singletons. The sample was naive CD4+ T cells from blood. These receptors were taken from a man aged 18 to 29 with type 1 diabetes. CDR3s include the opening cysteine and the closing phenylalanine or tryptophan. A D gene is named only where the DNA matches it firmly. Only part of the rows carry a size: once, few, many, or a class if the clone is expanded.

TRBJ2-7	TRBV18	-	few	CASSPGGQGYEQYF	TGTGCCAGCTCACCAGGGGGGCAGGGCTACGAGCAGTACTTC
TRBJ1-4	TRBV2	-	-	CASATGVTKEKLFF	TGTGCCAGCGCCACGGGGGTTACAAAAGAAAAACTGTTTTTT
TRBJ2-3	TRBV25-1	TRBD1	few	CASSRGQGAWDTQYF	TGTGCCAGCAGCCGCGGACAGGGGGCATGGGATACGCAGTATTTT
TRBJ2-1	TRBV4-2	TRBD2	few	CASSQVQSSGGTMKQFF	TGTGCCAGCAGCCAAGTACAGTCTAGCGGGGGAACAATGAAGCAGTTCTTC
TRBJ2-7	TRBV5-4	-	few	CASSPSRGHWNEQYF	TGTGCCAGCAGCCCTTCAAGGGGTCATTGGAACGAGCAGTACTTC
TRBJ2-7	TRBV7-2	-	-	CASSLDQGFYEQYF	TGTGCCAGCAGCTTAGATCAGGGCTTCTACGAGCAGTACTTC
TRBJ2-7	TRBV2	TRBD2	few	CASKSGGQYF	TGTGCCAGCAAAAGCGGGGGGCAGTACTTC
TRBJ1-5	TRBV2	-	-	CASTLRDNQPQHF	TGTGCCAGCACTCTCAGGGACAATCAGCCCCAGCATTTT
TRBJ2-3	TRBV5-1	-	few	CASSLSGHRSTDTQYF	TGCGCCAGCAGCTTGTCCGGGCACCGCAGCACAGATACGCAGTATTTT
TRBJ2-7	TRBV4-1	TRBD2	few	CASSQSLSGSTYEQYF	TGCGCCAGCAGCCAGTCCCTTAGCGGGAGTACCTACGAGCAGTACTTC
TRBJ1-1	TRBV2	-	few	CASSRDSLGAFF	TGTGCCAGCAGTCGGGACTCCTTGGGGGCTTTCTTT
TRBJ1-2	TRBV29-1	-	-	CSYVGGLGYGYTF	TGCAGCTATGTAGGGGGGCTCGGCTATGGCTACACCTTC
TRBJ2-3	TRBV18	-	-	CASSPSTDTQYF	TGTGCCAGCTCACCCTCAACAGATACGCAGTATTTT
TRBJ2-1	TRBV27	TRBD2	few	CASTGLANNEQFF	TGTGCCAGCACCGGACTAGCCAACAATGAGCAGTTCTTC
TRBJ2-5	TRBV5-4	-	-	CASSISGTTRVAQYF	TGTGCCAGCAGCATTAGCGGAACGACAAGAGTGGCCCAGTACTTC
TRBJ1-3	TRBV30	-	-	CAWSVRPSGNTIYF	TGTGCCTGGAGTGTACGTCCCTCTGGAAACACCATATATTTT
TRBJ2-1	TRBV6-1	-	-	CASSPPHSYNEQFF	TGTGCCAGCAGCCCTCCACACTCCTACAATGAGCAGTTCTTC
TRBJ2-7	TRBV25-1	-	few	CATSGPSYEQYF	TGTGCCACCTCGGGGCCCTCCTACGAGCAGTACTTC
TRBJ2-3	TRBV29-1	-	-	CSAQINRHPTDTQYF	TGCAGCGCCCAAATTAACAGGCATCCCACAGATACGCAGTATTTT
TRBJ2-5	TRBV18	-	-	CASSPPNQVIETQYF	TGTGCCAGCTCACCACCGAACCAGGTGATAGAGACCCAGTACTTC
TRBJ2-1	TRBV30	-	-	CAWSGGTSYNEQFF	TGTGCCTGGAGCGGGGGGACAAGCTACAATGAGCAGTTCTTC
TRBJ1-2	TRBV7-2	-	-	CASSSYRPPDYGYTF	TGTGCCAGCAGCTCCTACAGGCCACCAGACTATGGCTACACCTTC
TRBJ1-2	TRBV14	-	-	CASSQADSPEGYTF	TGTGCCAGCAGCCAAGCTGACAGCCCCGAGGGCTACACCTTC
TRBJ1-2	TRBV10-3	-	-	CAITEARTTYGYTF	TGTGCCATCACTGAAGCCCGGACAACTTATGGCTACACCTTC
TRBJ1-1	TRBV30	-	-	CAWSVSGSTEAFF	TGTGCCTGGAGTGTCAGTGGGAGCACTGAAGCTTTCTTT
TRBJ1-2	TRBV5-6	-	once	CASSLGDGNYGYTF	TGTGCCAGCAGCTTGGGGGATGGCAACTATGGCTACACCTTC
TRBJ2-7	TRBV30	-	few	CAWTQGPYAYEQYF	TGTGCCTGGACGCAGGGCCCTTACGCCTACGAGCAGTACTTC
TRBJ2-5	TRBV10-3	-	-	CAISGRNQETQYF	TGTGCCATCAGTGGACGGAACCAAGAGACCCAGTACTTC
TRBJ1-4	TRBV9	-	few	CASSVDLATNEKLFF	TGTGCCAGCAGCGTAGATCTAGCAACTAATGAAAAACTGTTTTTT
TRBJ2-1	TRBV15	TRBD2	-	CATSRGLAGARSYNEQFF	TGTGCCACCAGCAGAGGTCTAGCGGGAGCCCGCTCCTACAATGAGCAGTTCTTC